This T cell receptor (beta chain) stems from a study of cytotoxic CD8 clonotypes in ibrutinib-treated CLL. The CDR3 covers 12 residues. CDR1 and CDR2 (germline): SQVTM, ANQGSEA. Deletions cut 6 bases from V and 0 bases from J, with 6 bases between. Sequencing was performed with immunoSEQ multiplex PCR; in TCRdb, only in-frame clones are kept and a portion is missing. Of some 200,000 clones detected, 70% appear once; the ten largest clones hold about 6.2%. This receptor was identified in a human donor with chronic lymphocytic leukemia. The rearrangement links TRBV29-1 to TRBJ1-3; D not resolved. The sample was PBMCs, taken after 12 months of ibrutinib treatment. This CDR3 reads CSVQASGNTIYF. The CDR3 DNA reads TGCAGCGTCCAGGCCTCTGGAAACACCATATATTTT. Drawing the rest from reference TRBV29-1 and TRBJ1-3, the complete variable domain is SAVISQKPSRDICQRGTSLTIQCQVDSQVTMMFWYRQQPGQSLTLIATANQGSEATYESGFVIDKFPISRPNLTFSTLTVSNMSPEDSSIYLCSVQASGNTIYFGEGSWLTVV.